The next 26 T cell receptor beta chains were all read from a single sample in a study of PD-1 blockade in classical Hodgkin lymphoma. There was relapse after autologous stem cell transplantation in every patient, and there was variation in brentuximab vedotin exposure. Only in-frame clones appear in the TCRdb table, and some are missing; sequencing was by immunoSEQ multiplex PCR. The sample lists about 13,000 clones, roughly 75% occurring once. Material: peripheral blood mononuclear cells (PBMCs), obtained at baseline. The receptors originated from a human donor with classical Hodgkin lymphoma.

The chain uses TRBV5-1 and TRBJ2-7; D is undetermined. The CDR3 spans 14 residues. V gave up 0 bases and J gave up 0 bases, with 7 bases separating them. Germline V lookup: CDR1 SGHRS, CDR2 YFSETQ. The CDR3 here is CASSLDASSYEQYF. The CDR3 nucleotides are TGCGCCAGCAGCTTGGACGCGAGCTCCTACGAGCAGTACTTC.

This clone showed up just a few times. The gene calls are TRBV28 and TRBJ1-6; D is possibly TRBD1 (5 bases). Germline assignment: CDR1 MDHEN and CDR2 SYDVKM. The CDR3 consists of 14 residues. Between the trimmed V and J ends, which lost 5 bases and 7 bases, there was a span of 12 bases. The CDR3: CASSRDGRNSPLHF. Written as DNA, the CDR3 is TGTGCCAGCAGTCGGGACGGCCGGAATTCACCCCTCCACTTT.

The V and J genes are TRBV5-6 and TRBJ1-4; D uncertain. The CDR3 runs to 15 residues. Germline CDR1 and CDR2: SGHDT and YYEEEE. Trimming took 4 bases from V and 7 from J, leaving 17 bases between them. CDR3 loop: CASSVHRGSSEKLFF. In DNA form, the CDR3 reads TGTGCCAGCAGCGTTCACCGGGGTTCTAGTGAAAAACTGTTTTTT.

This clone was detected only a few times. The rearrangement links TRBV4-1 to TRBJ1-2, with D unclear. This CDR3 contains 16 residues. CDR1 is MGHRA, CDR2 YSYEKL, per germline. V was trimmed by 1 base and J by 2 bases, leaving 14 bases between them. The CDR3 protein is CASSQGSAPLNYGYTF. CDR3 DNA: TGCGCCAGCAGCCAAGGGTCGGCCCCTTTAAACTATGGCTACACCTTC.

The rearrangement uses TRBV10-3 and TRBJ1-5, with no clear D. Trimming cost V 5 bases and J 0 bases, with 17 bases left between them. The CDR3 runs to 17 residues. Per germline, CDR1 ENHRY and CDR2 SYGVKD. CDR3 loop: CAISPGLGTYSNQPQHF. CDR3 sequence (DNA): TGTGCCATCAGTCCGGGGTTGGGCACGTATAGCAATCAGCCCCAGCATTTT.

The count of this clone is one. The J gene is TRBJ2-7, the V gene TRBV18; D is perhaps TRBD1 (5 bases). Germline CDR1 and CDR2: KGHSH and LQKENI. The CDR3 consists of 13 residues. V lost 1 base, J lost 1 base, and 5 bases lay in between. The CDR3 nucleotides read TGTGCCAGCTCACCACAGGGGTCCTACGAGCAGTACTTC. Translating gives CASSPQGSYEQYF.

This chain connects TRBV6-1 to TRBJ2-7; 7 positions match TRBD1. Losses at the gene ends were 4 bases for V and 4 bases for J; bases not matched to a gene: 7. The CDR3 length is 14 residues. Germline-derived CDR1 and CDR2 are MNHNS and SASEGT. CDR3 protein: CASSGQGGGYEQYV. DNA of the CDR3: TGTGCCAGCAGTGGACAGGGCGGTGGTTACGAGCAGTACGTC.

V is TRBV5-1 and J is TRBJ2-2, with 9 bases identical to TRBD1. In germline, CDR1 is SGHRS, CDR2 YFSETQ. The CDR3 length is 17 residues. V shed 4 bases and J 4 bases; nucleotides not matched to a gene: 11. CDR3 amino acids: CASSPTRRTGVTGELFF. CDR3 nucleotides: TGCGCCAGCAGCCCTACCCGCCGGACAGGGGTCACCGGGGAGCTGTTTTTT.

The V gene is TRBV5-1, the J gene TRBJ1-2, with D maybe TRBD1 (5 bases). From germline, CDR1 is SGHRS and CDR2 YFSETQ. The V and J ends lost 3 bases and 3 bases respectively, with 12 bases between them. This CDR3 has 14 amino acids. CDR3 DNA: TGCGCCAGCAGCTGGGGGGACGGACACTATGGCTACACCTTC. Its protein is CASSWGDGHYGYTF.

This chain joins TRBV11-2 and TRBJ2-5; perhaps TRBD2 as D (6 bases). V lost 2 bases to trimming and J lost 0 bases, with 10 bases between them. This CDR3 region has 15 residues. Per the germline V gene, CDR1 is SGHAT and CDR2 is FQNNGV. This CDR3 is CASSLTSRNQETQYF. The CDR3 DNA reads TGTGCCAGCAGCTTAACTAGCAGGAACCAAGAGACCCAGTACTTC.

The J gene is TRBJ2-7, the V gene TRBV21-1; the D segment call TRBD1 is taken from the table without a DNA check. TRBV21-1 is recorded as a pseudogene. CDR3 length: 15 amino acids. Here the CDR3 DNA reads TGTGCCAGCAGCAGCTCGGACAGGGATAACTACGAGCAGTACGTC. Its protein product is CASSSSDRDNYEQYV.

The rearrangement uses TRBV27 and TRBJ1-4, with 11 nucleotides matching TRBD1. Germline values: CDR1 MNHEY, CDR2 SMNVEV (reference sequence). There are 18 residues in the CDR3. V gave up 5 bases and J gave up 4 bases; unmatched junction bases: 12. The chain's CDR3 is CASSRTAGDRGFNEKLFF. DNA for the CDR3: TGTGCCAGCAGTCGGACCGCCGGGGACAGGGGGTTTAATGAAAAACTGTTTTTT.

This clone was observed once. The chain carries TRBV11-2 and TRBJ1-2, with D hard to call. The CDR3 has 15 amino acids. Germline CDR1 and CDR2: SGHAT and FQNNGV. Between the trimmed V and J ends, which lost 0 bases and 5 bases, there was a span of 13 bases. CDR3 in amino acids: CASSLDPSGLYGYTF. The CDR3 bases are TGTGCCAGCAGCTTAGATCCGTCAGGCCTGTATGGCTACACCTTC.

The chain recombines TRBV5-8 with TRBJ2-3; D is ambiguous. Trimming pared 1 base from V and 4 bases from J, leaving 19 bases between. The CDR3 spans 17 residues. Germline V gives CDR1 SGHTS, CDR2 YDEGEE. CDR3 region: CASSLSSRKLTPDTQYF. The CDR3 DNA reads TGTGCCAGCAGCTTGTCCTCTAGGAAACTAACCCCAGATACGCAGTATTTT.

This clone was detected once. The chain is built from TRBV19 and TRBJ1-4; no clear D gene. This CDR3 spans 15 amino acids. CDR1 is LNHDA, CDR2 SQIVND, per germline (reference sequence). Trimming left V 4 bases short and J 0 bases short, with 9 bases between. DNA of the CDR3: TGTGCCAGTAGTACTCCCTGGGCAACTAATGAAAAACTGTTTTTT. Protein: CASSTPWATNEKLFF. The whole variable domain, remainder taken from reference TRBV19 and TRBJ1-4, is DGGITQSPKYLFRKEGQNVTLSCEQNLNHDAMYWYRQDPGQGLRLIYYSQIVNDFQKGDIAEGYSVSREKKESFPLTVTSAQKNPTAFYLCASSTPWATNEKLFFGSGTQLSVL.

This chain links TRBV7-9 with TRBJ2-2; D is perhaps TRBD2 (6 bases). This CDR3 has 15 amino acids. The germline CDR1 and CDR2 sequences are SEHNR and FQNEAQ (reference sequence). V was pared by 8 bases and J by 0 bases, with 13 bases between. The CDR3 DNA follows: TGTGCCAGCCTGATGGGGGGACCGAACACCGGGGAGCTGTTTTTT. Amino acid sequence: CASLMGGPNTGELFF.

J is TRBJ1-1 and V is TRBV2; 7 positions agree with TRBD1. The length of the CDR3 is 14 residues. Trimming removed 7 bases from V and 0 bases from J; junction bases left unmatched: 5. Per the germline V gene, CDR1 is SNHLY and CDR2 is FYNNEI. CDR3 sequence (DNA): TGTGCCAGCACCTGGGGACAGATGAACACTGAAGCTTTCTTT. Translation gives CASTWGQMNTEAFF.

The rearrangement links TRBV6-1 to TRBJ1-4; D not resolved. V was pared by 4 bases and J by 8 bases, with 11 bases between. Germline V CDR1 and CDR2: MNHNS, SASEGT. The CDR3 totals 13 residues. CDR3 sequence (DNA): TGTGCCAGCAGTGGCCAGAGGCGAGAAAAACTGTTTTTT. Protein: CASSGQRREKLFF.

This chain uses TRBV7-6 with TRBJ2-3; possibly TRBD1 for D (5 bases). The CDR3 consists of 18 residues. Germline lookup yields CDR1 SGHVS and CDR2 FNYEAQ. V lost 3 bases and J 4 bases, leaving 23 bases between the germline ends. In DNA form, the CDR3 reads TGTGCCAGCAGCTTTCCGGTGGAAGGGGCGTTCTTCCCAGATACGCAGTATTTT. Translated, it gives CASSFPVEGAFFPDTQYF.

The rearrangement joins TRBV7-9 to TRBJ2-1; a possible D gene is TRBD1 (6 bases). From germline, CDR1 is SEHNR and CDR2 FQNEAQ (reference sequence). This CDR3 spans 15 amino acids. The V gene lost 3 bases and the J gene lost 0 bases, with 9 bases spanning the gap. The CDR3 reads CASSFSDSSYNEQFF. CDR3 DNA sequence: TGTGCCAGCAGCTTCTCGGACAGCTCCTACAATGAGCAGTTCTTC.

The CDR3 reads CASSQDRGSRPDTQYF. In nucleotides, the CDR3 is TGCGCCAGCAGCCAAGATAGAGGGAGTCGCCCAGATACGCAGTATTTT. V and J are TRBV4-3 and TRBJ2-3, with a possible D match to TRBD2 (5 bases). This CDR3 region has 16 residues. The germline V gene encodes CDR1 LGHNA and CDR2 YSLEER. V lost 0 bases to trimming and J lost 4 bases, with 14 bases between them.

CDR3 loop: CASSTGAQQETQYF. CDR3 DNA sequence: TGTGCCAGTAGCACAGGGGCCCAACAAGAGACCCAGTACTTC. This sequence joins TRBV19 and TRBJ2-5; TRBD1 matches 7 bases. With V trimmed by 6 bases and J by 2 bases, 6 bases remained unmatched. CDR1 and CDR2 from the germline V gene are LNHDA and SQIVND (reference sequence). The CDR3 spans 14 residues. The complete variable domain, with remaining parts taken from reference TRBV19 and TRBJ2-5, reads DGGITQSPKYLFRKEGQNVTLSCEQNLNHDAMYWYRQDPGQGLRLIYYSQIVNDFQKGDIAEGYSVSREKKESFPLTVTSAQKNPTAFYLCASSTGAQQETQYFGPGTRLLVL.

Only one count was recorded for this clone. The J gene is TRBJ2-5, the V gene TRBV5-4, with D possibly matching TRBD1 (6 bases). Trimming left V 0 bases short and J 3 bases short, with 12 bases between. Germline V gene lookup returns CDR1 SGHNT and CDR2 YYREEE (reference sequence). There are 15 residues in the CDR3. The CDR3 protein is CASSLAGQSEETQYF. In nucleotides, the CDR3 is TGTGCCAGCAGCTTGGCCGGACAGAGTGAAGAGACCCAGTACTTC. Together with reference TRBV5-4 and TRBJ2-5, the CDR3 gives the full variable domain: ETGVTQSPTHLIKTRGQQVTLRCSSQSGHNTVSWYQQALGQGPQFIFQYYREEENGRGNFPPRFSGLQFPNYSSELNVNALELDDSALYLCASSLAGQSEETQYFGPGTRLLVL.

The V gene is TRBV2, the J gene TRBJ2-2; D is ambiguous. V lost 6 bases and J 5 bases, leaving 10 bases between the germline ends. The CDR3 extends over 13 amino acids. Germline V gene lookup returns CDR1 SNHLY and CDR2 FYNNEI. The CDR3 DNA reads TGTGCCAGCAGCCAACTGGGGACCGGGGAGCTGTTTTTT. It codes for CASSQLGTGELFF.

The CDR3 coding sequence is TGCGCCAGCAGCCAAGAGGACGGGCAGAATCAGCCCCAGCATTTT. Translation gives CASSQEDGQNQPQHF. The chain joins TRBV4-1 to TRBJ1-5; D is ambiguous. Germline V CDR1 and CDR2: MGHRA, YSYEKL. V lost 0 bases, J lost 4 bases, and 10 bases lay in between. The CDR3 is 15 residues long.

This sequence joins TRBV5-4 and TRBJ2-5, with D perhaps TRBD2 (5 bases). The germline V gene encodes CDR1 SGHNT and CDR2 YYREEE (reference sequence). The V gene lost 4 bases and the J gene lost 4 bases, with 17 bases spanning the gap. The CDR3 length is 15 residues. The DNA of the CDR3 is TGTGCCAGCAGCAAGGCTAGCTTGCCCGGAGAGACCCAGTACTTC. Its protein product is CASSKASLPGETQYF.